This T cell receptor beta chain came from a study of T-cell reconstitution after alpha-beta-depleted transplantation in children. Regarding the study as a whole: Day-60 TCRbeta diversity that was high in some patients was derived from surviving recipient T cells and thymic progenitors. From newly produced T cells came most of the T-cell counts and diversity one year after transplant. Expanded clones from the graft, numbering several hundred, reportedly supplied alpha-beta T cells about two months after transplant.

Unique molecular identifiers were incorporated when the TCRbeta library was constructed. TCRdb redid the calling of the PCR reads with MiXCR, one entry per CDR3 protein. The profile shows some 840,000 distinct CDR3 sequences, 15% to 20% of them singletons. A few counts support this clonotype. The antigen is unknown. V lost 3 bases, J lost 2 bases, and 11 bases lay in between. The CDR3 spans 14 residues. Germline CDR1 and CDR2: DFQATT and SNEGSKA (reference sequence). The source of this sequence is a male patient aged 10 to 17 who had a stem cell transplant for acute lymphoblastic leukemia, so the T cells may come from the graft donor. The sequenced sample was PBMCs, mostly from graft donor cells, obtained 360 days after TCRalphabeta/CD19-depleted stem cell transplant. This chain joins TRBV20-1 and TRBJ1-5, with D tentatively TRBD1 (5 bases). The CDR3 DNA reads as TGCAGTGCTAGGGGGGTTAGGGGCAATCAGCCCCAGCATTTT. Residues: CSARGVRGNQPQHF.